This is a list of T cell receptor beta chains from one sample in a study of identical twins. TCRdb recomputed calls from the 5' RACE reads with MiXCR, one row per CDR3 protein. The repertoire holds roughly 700,000 distinct CDR3 sequences, with 8.6% as singletons. These records were also assigned to another study, of yellow fever vaccine responses in identical twins.

Specimen: PBMCs. The receptors originated from a woman aged 18 to 35 in good health. CDR3s include the opening cysteine and the closing phenylalanine or tryptophan. A D gene is named only where the DNA matches it firmly. The size field is filled for only some rows; it gives once, few, many or a size class.

. | TRBJ2-2 | TRBV27 | TRBD1 | TGTGCCAGCAGTCAGTACCTTCACCGGGACAGGGTCCTCGCCGGGGAGCTGTTTTTT | CASSQYLHRDRVLAGELFF
. | TRBJ2-2 | TRBV25-1 | TRBD1 | TGTGCCAGCAGTGATCTGACAGGGACCGGGGAGCTGTTTTTT | CASSDLTGTGELFF
many | TRBJ2-7 | TRBV7-9 | TRBD1 | TGTGCCAGCAGCACAAGGACAGGGCCCTCCTACGAGCAGTACTTC | CASSTRTGPSYEQYF
few | TRBJ2-7 | TRBV28 | . | TGTGCCAGCGGAGAGTTACAGGACCTCTCCTACGAGCAGTACTTC | CASGELQDLSYEQYF
many | TRBJ2-7 | TRBV10-3 | TRBD1 | TGTGCCATCAGCGGACAGGGTTTCTACGAGCAGTACTTC | CAISGQGFYEQYF
many | TRBJ2-5 | TRBV15 | . | TGTGCCACCAGCAACGTTCAGGGGCTTGTGGAGACCCAGTACTTC | CATSNVQGLVETQYF
few | TRBJ1-1 | TRBV4-3 | . | TGCGCCAGCAGCCACGTGCGAGGGGCCAACACTGAAGCTTTCTTT | CASSHVRGANTEAFF
few | TRBJ2-7 | TRBV3-1 | . | TGTGCCAGCAGCCACCGAGATAGCGAGCAGTACTTC | CASSHRDSEQYF
. | TRBJ2-2 | TRBV4-2 | TRBD2 | TGTGCCAGCAGCCAAGATGGCGGGGGGACGACCGGGGAGCTGTTTTTT | CASSQDGGGTTGELFF
. | TRBJ2-7 | TRBV11-2 | . | TGTGCCAGCAGCCCCTTGACAGTTACAACCTACGAGCAGTACTTC | CASSPLTVTTYEQYF
few | TRBJ2-7 | TRBV18 | . | TGTGCCAGCTCGCTATCCGGGACGGTGACCTACGAGCAGTACTTC | CASSLSGTVTYEQYF
many | TRBJ1-5 | TRBV12-3/TRBV12-4 | . | TGTGCCAGCAGTTTTGGATCCAGGAGTAGCAATCAGCCCCAGCATTTT | CASSFGSRSSNQPQHF
. | TRBJ2-2 | TRBV11-2 | . | TGTGCCAGCAGTGTAGGAGGGGGGCCCACCGGGGAGCTGTTTTTT | CASSVGGGPTGELFF
. | TRBJ1-1 | TRBV28 | . | TGTGCCAGCAGTTTATATTACACTGAAGCTTTCTTT | CASSLYYTEAFF
few | TRBJ2-2 | TRBV2 | TRBD1 | TGTGCCAGCAGCGCTCCAGGGGGCCGAACCGGGGAGCTGTTTTTT | CASSAPGGRTGELFF
. | TRBJ2-7 | TRBV4-1 | . | TGCGCCAGCAGCCAAGATAGCGGGCAGGGGAGGAGTGAGCAGTACTTC | CASSQDSGQGRSEQYF